Included here is one T cell receptor (beta chain) sequence, with context. What it recognizes is unknown. Data came from immunoSEQ multiplex PCR; TCRdb stores just in-frame clones and leaves some out. The data hold 60,000 to 65,000 clones, with roughly 95% observed a single time. Sequencing was limited to surgery cases with top T cell transcript signatures in brain tissue. Patients received at least one anti-epileptic drug before surgery. Germline lookup yields CDR1 MRHNA and CDR2 SNTAGT. The V end was cut by 2 bases, the J end by 11 bases, with 15 bases between. CDR3 length: 13 residues. This specimen belongs to a study of brain T cells in children with intractable seizures. Findings of the study overall: Viral specificity was inferred only from CDR3 similarity; HCMV serostatus was unknown. Clones missing pre-surgery may reflect undersampling of that blood sample.

The chain links TRBV6-4 to TRBJ2-5; maybe TRBD1 (5 bases). This receptor was obtained from a boy younger than two with focal cortical dysplasia and intractable seizures. The sequencing here drew on peripheral blood, taken at surgery. CDR3 DNA: TGTGCCAGCAGTGACAACCCGGACACCTTTCAGTACTTC. This encodes CASSDNPDTFQYF.